These 27 T cell receptor beta chains were all obtained from the same sample, sequenced in a study of chemoradiotherapy in HPV16-positive cancers. Profiling relied on immunoSEQ multiplex PCR, and the TCRdb table lists in-frame clones only, not all of them. In the table there are more than 20,000 clones, roughly 92% of which are singletons. The sample was blood, taken from a patient who underwent chemoradiotherapy. These receptors came from a human donor with HPV-associated anogenital cancer.

The chain couples TRBV19 to TRBJ1-5; D ambiguous. Trimming left V 3 bases short and J 0 bases short, with 9 bases between. The germline V gene encodes CDR1 LNHDA and CDR2 SQIVND (reference sequence). The CDR3 length is 15 residues. The CDR3 loop is CASSMQEYSNQPQHF. The DNA for the CDR3 is TGTGCCAGTAGTATGCAAGAGTATAGCAATCAGCCCCAGCATTTT.

Turning to this clone: Within the sample, other DNA sequences also encode this same CDR3. V is TRBV5-4 and J is TRBJ1-4; D is possibly TRBD1 (5 bases). Per germline, CDR1 SGHNT and CDR2 YYREEE (reference sequence). V was pared by 3 bases and J by 7 bases, with 13 bases between. The CDR3 sequence is 14 residues long. CDR3 in DNA: TGTGCCAGCAGCTCGGGTGGGGCTGGTGAAAAACTGTTTTTT. Encoded protein: CASSSGGAGEKLFF.

This rearrangement joins TRBV7-3 to TRBJ2-2; no definite D call. V lost 5 bases and J 4 bases, leaving 20 bases between the germline ends. This CDR3 is 17 amino acids long. CDR1 and CDR2 from the germline V gene are SGHTA and FQGTGA. The CDR3 DNA reads TGTGCCAGCAGCCCCAGCGCCCCCTGGTTTCGCACCGGGGAGCTGTTTTTT. It specifies CASSPSAPWFRTGELFF.

V and J are TRBV28 and TRBJ2-7, with D uncertain. The CDR3 covers 12 residues. Trimming pared 1 base from V and 6 bases from J, leaving 7 bases between. CDR1 is MDHEN, CDR2 SYDVKM, per germline. CDR3 loop: CASSLLGVEQYF. The CDR3 DNA reads as TGTGCCAGCAGTTTATTAGGCGTCGAGCAGTACTTC.

The chain links TRBV7-9 to TRBJ1-3, with 7 bases that match TRBD1. The CDR3 has 15 amino acids. Germline V gene data show CDR1 as SEHNR and CDR2 as FQNEAQ (reference sequence). V trimming: 3 bases; J trimming: 0 bases; junction bases outside the gene matches: 2. The CDR3 DNA follows: TGTGCCAGCAGCTTCGACAGGGCCTCTGGAAACACCATATATTTT. Translation: CASSFDRASGNTIYF.

This clone came up once. V is TRBV9 and J is TRBJ2-4; D is uncertain. Germline loops: CDR1 SGDLS, CDR2 YYNGEE. Trimming pared 4 bases from V and 0 bases from J, leaving 14 bases between. This CDR3 has 16 amino acids. CDR3 sequence (DNA): TGTGCCAGCAGCCCCATGGGTGCCCTAGCCAAAAACATTCAGTACTTC. Its translation: CASSPMGALAKNIQYF.

This chain uses TRBV27 with TRBJ2-7, with D perhaps matching TRBD1 (6 bases). V dropped 1 base and J dropped 2 bases, with 12 bases sitting between them. This CDR3 has 15 residues. CDR1 and CDR2 from the germline V gene are MNHEY and SMNVEV (reference sequence). CDR3 in DNA: TGTGCCAGCAGTTTATTATGGGGGCCCACCTACGAGCAGTACTTC. This encodes CASSLLWGPTYEQYF.

The chain is built from TRBV18 and TRBJ1-1; perhaps TRBD1 as D (5 bases). Between the trimmed V and J ends, which lost 3 bases and 8 bases, there was a span of 13 bases. The CDR3 has 13 residues. Germline values: CDR1 KGHSH, CDR2 LQKENI. The CDR3 loop reads CASSPLSAGEAFF. The DNA of the CDR3 is TGTGCCAGCTCACCCTTATCCGCAGGGGAAGCTTTCTTT.

The chain recombines TRBV7-2 with TRBJ2-1; D possibly corresponds to TRBD2 (6 bases). CDR1 is SGHTA and CDR2 is FQGNSA in the germline V gene. The V end was cut by 3 bases, the J end by 5 bases, with 14 bases between. This CDR3 has 15 amino acids. The CDR3 sequence: CASSFYSGYNNEQFF. In nucleotides, the CDR3 is TGTGCCAGCAGCTTTTATAGCGGCTATAACAATGAGCAGTTCTTC.

V usage is TRBV11-2 and J usage is TRBJ2-7, with D possibly TRBD1 on 6 matching bases. Germline V gene data show CDR1 as SGHAT and CDR2 as FQNNGV. V gave up 5 bases and J gave up 5 bases, with 19 bases separating them. This CDR3 is 15 amino acids long. The CDR3 coding sequence is TGTGCCAGCAGCCAGGTGGGGGCAGGGTTCAACGAGCAGTACTTC. It specifies CASSQVGAGFNEQYF.

The chain carries TRBV18 and TRBJ2-7; 8 nucleotides match TRBD1. This CDR3 is built from 15 residues. The V gene's germline CDR1 is KGHSH and CDR2 LQKENI. After removal of 5 bases from V and 6 bases from J, the junction contained 12 bases not matched to a gene. The CDR3 sequence is CASSSLDRVSAEQYF. The CDR3 DNA sequence: TGTGCCAGCTCATCCCTGGACAGGGTGTCGGCCGAGCAGTACTTC.

The rearrangement uses TRBV2 and TRBJ2-7, with D hard to call. V was clipped by 5 bases and J by 3 bases, with 8 bases between them. The CDR3 is 12 residues long. Germline V lookup: CDR1 SNHLY, CDR2 FYNNEI. The CDR3 DNA follows: TGTGCCAGCAGTTTCAGGTTCTACGAGCAGTACTTC. Protein product: CASSFRFYEQYF.

The chain couples TRBV11-2 to TRBJ2-7, with a weak D call TRBD1 (6 bases). V lost 0 bases and J lost 7, with 10 bases in between. The V gene's germline CDR1 is SGHAT and CDR2 FQNNGV. The CDR3 totals 13 residues. The CDR3 nucleotides are TGTGCCAGCAGCTTAGATTACAGGGTTGAGCAGTACTTC. Residues: CASSLDYRVEQYF.

The chain employs TRBV7-9 and TRBJ1-2, with TRBD1 as a possible D gene (6 bases). V was cut by 5 bases and J by 4 bases, with 14 bases left in between. Germline-derived CDR1 and CDR2 are SEHNR and FQNEAQ (reference sequence). The CDR3 spans 14 residues. The CDR3 DNA sequence: TGTGCCAGCAGCGCGACTCAGGGGATCTATGGCTACACCTTC. Protein: CASSATQGIYGYTF.

For the CDR3, the DNA is TGTGCCAGCAGCTTAGGAGGTAGCGGGGGGGCCAGGAACGAGCAGTACTTC. Amino acid sequence: CASSLGGSGGARNEQYF. The chain is built from TRBV7-2 and TRBJ2-7, with 11 bases fitting TRBD2. Germline values: CDR1 SGHTA, CDR2 FQGNSA. This CDR3 region has 17 residues. The V gene end was trimmed by 1 base and the J gene end by 5 bases; junction bases not matched to a gene: 10.

This rearrangement joins TRBV6-5 to TRBJ1-5; TRBD1 is a possible D gene (6 bases). V gave up 2 bases and J gave up 2 bases, with 10 bases separating them. The length of the CDR3 is 15 residues. Germline CDR1 MNHEY, CDR2 SVGAGI. This chain's CDR3 is CASSYARQGNQPQHF. CDR3 bases: TGTGCCAGCAGTTACGCCCGACAGGGCAATCAGCCCCAGCATTTT.

The chain couples TRBV11-2 to TRBJ1-4; D is uncertain. Trimming stripped 1 base from V and 2 bases from J, with 11 bases between. The V gene's germline CDR1 is SGHAT and CDR2 FQNNGV. CDR3 length equals 16 residues. DNA of the CDR3: TGTGCCAGCAGCTTAGGCCGAGGGAGCACTAATGAAAAACTGTTTTTT. The encoded protein is CASSLGRGSTNEKLFF.

The rearrangement links TRBV19 to TRBJ2-5; 9 bases agree with TRBD2. CDR1 and CDR2 from the germline V gene are LNHDA and SQIVND (reference sequence). V shed 8 bases, J shed 4 bases, and the junction held 11 bases outside the gene matches. The CDR3 loop spans 15 amino acids. The chain's CDR3 is CASGEAGGRLETQYF. The CDR3 DNA reads as TGTGCCAGTGGAGAAGCGGGGGGTAGATTAGAGACCCAGTACTTC.

CDR3 region: CASSVRTGTDTQYF. In nucleotides, the CDR3 is TGTGCCAGCAGTGTTCGGACAGGGACAGATACGCAGTATTTT. The gene calls are TRBV6-1 and TRBJ2-3; 8 bases are a match to TRBD1. The CDR3 has 14 amino acids. CDR1 MNHNS and CDR2 SASEGT come from the germline V gene. Unmatched junction bases numbered 3, after V lost 4 bases and J lost 3 bases.

This chain links TRBV4-3 with TRBJ1-4; tentative D call: TRBD1 (6 bases). Deletions cut 5 bases from V and 7 bases from J, with 29 bases between. CDR1 and CDR2 (germline): LGHNA, YSLEER. The CDR3 runs 19 residues. The CDR3 here is CASSRESGTRPRGPEKLFF. The CDR3 region has the DNA TGCGCCAGCAGCAGGGAATCGGGGACAAGACCACGGGGGCCTGAAAAACTGTTTTTT.

The chain has TRBV2 and TRBJ2-7; 8 nucleotides line up with TRBD1. With 2 bases clipped from V and 6 bases from J, the junction kept 6 bases outside the gene matches. This CDR3 comprises 14 residues. The germline CDR1 and CDR2 sequences are SNHLY and FYNNEI. The CDR3 reads CASSERQGAREQYF. The DNA of the CDR3 is TGTGCCAGCAGTGAACGGCAGGGGGCCCGCGAGCAGTACTTC.

CDR3 sequence reads: CASSQLAGRRTDTQYF. CDR3 bases: TGTGCCAGCAGCCAACTAGCGGGGAGACGCACAGATACGCAGTATTTT. The chain employs TRBV14 and TRBJ2-3, with 9 bases lining up with TRBD2. Germline V gene data show CDR1 as SGHDN and CDR2 as FVKESK. V lost 2 bases and J lost 1; bases outside the gene matches: 4. The CDR3 has 16 residues.

V is TRBV10-3 and J is TRBJ2-5; 7 positions match TRBD1. The J call is in doubt because the DNA end fits TRBJ2-7 better. The germline CDR1 and CDR2 sequences are ENHRY and SYGVKD. The CDR3 sequence is 11 residues long. This CDR3 is CATRDSVEQYF. In DNA, the CDR3 is TGTGCCACCCGGGACAGTGTCGAGCAGTACTTC.

This chain uses TRBV7-2 with TRBJ2-7; D not certain. CDR3 length equals 14 residues. Trimming stripped 2 bases from V and 5 bases from J, with 13 bases between. Germline V gives CDR1 SGHTA, CDR2 FQGNSA. As DNA, the CDR3 is TGTGCCAGCAGCTTATCCAGACGGGTCCACGAGCAGTACTTC. It is translated as CASSLSRRVHEQYF.

This clone was seen once. The chain recombines TRBV7-9 with TRBJ1-2; a possible D gene is TRBD1 (5 bases). Germline lookup yields CDR1 SEHNR and CDR2 FQNEAQ (reference sequence). The CDR3 extends over 13 amino acids. The ends were cut back, 6 bases at V and 6 bases at J, with 14 bases in the middle. This chain's CDR3 is CASSPGTRHGYTF. The DNA of the CDR3 is TGTGCCAGCAGTCCCGGGACCCGGCATGGCTACACCTTC.

The chain links TRBV7-8 to TRBJ2-1, with 14 bases lining up with TRBD2. Germline trimming cut 6 bases from V and 8 bases from J; bases unmatched to any gene: 6. Germline V gene lookup returns CDR1 SGHVS and CDR2 FQNEAQ. The CDR3 is made up of 15 amino acids. The CDR3 loop reads CASRFPTSGRDEQFF. The CDR3 coding sequence is TGTGCCAGCAGGTTCCCGACTAGCGGGAGGGATGAGCAGTTCTTC.

The chain combines TRBV7-9 with TRBJ2-7; 7 nucleotides agree with TRBD2. V was clipped by 2 bases and J by 2 bases; unmatched bases: 3. The CDR3 runs to 14 residues. Germline V gene sequence: CDR1 SEHNR, CDR2 FQNEAQ (reference sequence). CDR3 loop: CASSLSGNTYEQYF. CDR3 coding DNA: TGTGCCAGCAGCTTAAGCGGGAACACCTACGAGCAGTACTTC. The full variable domain, completed using reference TRBV7-9 and TRBJ2-7, is DTGVSQNPRHKITKRGQNVTFRCDPISEHNRLYWYRQTLGQGPEFLTYFQNEAQLEKSRLLSDRFSAERPKGSFSTLEIQRTEQGDSAMYLCASSLSGNTYEQYFGPGTRLTVT.